This T cell receptor (beta chain) was documented in a study of T cell changes during pregnancy in multiple sclerosis. The CDR3 has 14 amino acids. Losses at the gene ends were 8 bases for V and 5 bases for J; bases not matched to a gene: 10. Germline CDR1 MNHEY, CDR2 SMNVEV (reference sequence). Clones were sequenced by immunoSEQ multiplex PCR, and TCRdb holds only the in-frame ones, with some missing. Of approximately 83,000 clones in the sample, about 93% are singletons; the top ten hold around 4%. The material was peripheral blood, obtained in the first trimester of pregnancy. J is TRBJ2-3 and V is TRBV27; 7 bases fit TRBD2. The source of this sequence is a female donor with multiple sclerosis, enrolled in a pregnancy study. Written as DNA, the CDR3 is TGTGCCAGCTGGAGCGGGATCGGGGGAGATACGCAGTATTTT. This encodes CASWSGIGGDTQYF.